Each of the 17 T cell receptor beta chains below was sequenced from the same sample in a study of OX40 agonist ivuxolimab in advanced cancers. Repertoires were generated with immunoSEQ multiplex PCR, while TCRdb's copy carries only in-frame clones and drops some. In the table there are 70,000 to 75,000 clones, 70% to 90% of which are singletons. The source material was CD4+ or CD8+ T cells sorted from blood, sampled in a trial of the OX40 agonist ivuxolimab. Every receptor here comes from an adult with an advanced solid tumor such as melanoma, head and neck, liver or kidney cancer.

The CDR3 region is CASQAQRREKLFF. The CDR3 coding sequence is TGCGCCAGCCAGGCCCAACGGAGAGAAAAACTGTTTTTT. The rearrangement links TRBV10-1 to TRBJ1-4, with no clear D. Germline V gene data show CDR1 as WNHNN and CDR2 as SYGVQD (reference sequence). Trimming took 8 bases from V and 8 from J, leaving 15 bases between them. There are 13 residues in the CDR3.

The V and J genes are TRBV7-8 and TRBJ1-5; unclear D gene. V was clipped by 1 base and J by 1 base, with 5 bases between them. Per the germline V gene, CDR1 is SGHVS and CDR2 is FQNEAQ. The CDR3 sequence is 14 residues long. The DNA of the CDR3 is TGTGCCAGCAGCTTAGGGCAAAGCAATCAGCCCCAGCATTTT. Translation gives CASSLGQSNQPQHF.

CDR3 sequence reads: CASSAIPINEQFF. The CDR3 bases are TGTGCCAGCAGTGCAATACCCATTAATGAGCAGTTCTTC. The chain is built from TRBV6-1 and TRBJ2-1; no definite D call. The germline V gene encodes CDR1 MNHNS and CDR2 SASEGT. V was cut by 4 bases and J by 7 bases, with 11 bases left in between. The CDR3 loop spans 13 amino acids.

CDR3 region: CASSLTGGEKTQYF. The CDR3, as DNA: TGTGCCAGCAGTCTCACCGGGGGGGAAAAGACCCAGTACTTC. V usage is TRBV28 and J usage is TRBJ2-5, with 8 nucleotides matching TRBD2. This CDR3 has 14 residues. The V gene's germline CDR1 is MDHEN and CDR2 SYDVKM. The ends lost 5 bases at V and 6 bases at J; junction bases unmatched: 8. Using reference TRBV28 and TRBJ2-5 for the parts outside the CDR3, the full variable domain is DVKVTQSSRYLVKRTGEKVFLECVQDMDHENMFWYRQDPGLGLRLIYFSYDVKMKEKGDIPEGYSVSREKKERFSLILESASTNQTSMYLCASSLTGGEKTQYFGPGTRLLVL.

This sequence joins TRBV10-1 and TRBJ2-1, with TRBD2 matching 9 bases. CDR3 size: 17 residues. From germline, CDR1 is WNHNN and CDR2 SYGVQD (reference sequence). The ends lost 6 bases at V and 4 bases at J; junction bases unmatched: 13. In nucleotides, the CDR3 is TGCGCCAGCAGCAAAAGCCCGGGACTAGCAGCTTACAATGAGCAGTTCTTC. It encodes CASSKSPGLAAYNEQFF.

The chain has TRBV6-4 and TRBJ1-6; D remains ambiguous. Between the trimmed V and J ends, which lost 3 bases and 10 bases, there was a span of 13 bases. This CDR3 comprises 14 residues. The germline V gene has CDR1 MRHNA and CDR2 SNTAGT. In DNA, the CDR3 is TGTGCCAGCAGTGAGAGGGCTACGGGGTCACCCCTCCACTTT. Amino acid sequence: CASSERATGSPLHF.

The J gene is TRBJ2-3, the V gene TRBV7-2, with 13 nucleotides matching TRBD2. This CDR3 is 19 amino acids long. Germline V gives CDR1 SGHTA, CDR2 FQGNSA. The ends lost 5 bases at V and 1 base at J; junction bases unmatched: 12. Here the CDR3 reads CASSLTSGRSHRGTDTQYF. The CDR3 DNA sequence: TGTGCCAGCAGCCTGACTAGCGGGAGGTCCCACAGGGGCACAGATACGCAGTATTTT.

This clone was counted a few times. The chain is built from TRBV7-9 and TRBJ1-5; D gene unclear. The length of the CDR3 is 13 residues. Germline CDR1 and CDR2: SEHNR and FQNEAQ (reference sequence). V was pared by 0 bases and J by 1 base, with 1 base between. CDR3 sequence reads: CASSLASNQPQHF. CDR3 nucleotide sequence: TGTGCCAGCAGCTTAGCGAGCAATCAGCCCCAGCATTTT.

This clone was detected only once. The chain links TRBV7-9 to TRBJ2-1; D is unclear. V was shortened by 0 bases and J by 8 bases, with 5 bases between the two germline ends. Germline CDR1 SEHNR, CDR2 FQNEAQ (reference sequence). The CDR3 is made up of 12 amino acids. Written as DNA, the CDR3 is TGTGCCAGCAGCTTAGCACTGGATGAGCAGTTCTTC. Protein product: CASSLALDEQFF.

The chain carries TRBV14 and TRBJ2-2; unclear D gene. CDR1 and CDR2 (germline): SGHDN, FVKESK. The CDR3 is made up of 13 amino acids. Trimming removed 6 bases from V and 1 base from J, with 6 bases in between. For the CDR3, the DNA is TGTGCCAGCAGGTCAGGGAACACCGGGGAGCTGTTTTTT. Encoded protein: CASRSGNTGELFF. The whole variable domain, filled in from reference TRBV14 and TRBJ2-2, reads EAGVTQFPSHSVIEKGQTVTLRCDPISGHDNLYWYRRVMGKEIKFLLHFVKESKQDESGMPNNRFLAERTGGTYSTLKVQPAELEDSGVYFCASRSGNTGELFFGEGSRLTVL.

The CDR3 coding sequence is TGTGCCTGGAGTCCGGGACTAGGGAGCTCTGGGGCCAACGTCCTGACTTTC. Its protein product is CAWSPGLGSSGANVLTF. The rearrangement links TRBV30 to TRBJ2-6, with TRBD2 identical over 8 bases. This CDR3 has 17 residues. Germline CDR1 GTSNPN, CDR2 SVGIG (reference sequence). The junction had 6 bases not matched to a gene; V was cut back by 2 bases and J by 0 bases.

The rearrangement links TRBV2 to TRBJ1-5; D gene uncertain. CDR1 and CDR2 (germline): SNHLY, FYNNEI. The V gene lost 6 bases and the J gene lost 5 bases, with 14 bases spanning the gap. The CDR3 contains 14 residues. CDR3 DNA sequence: TGTGCCAGCAGGAAACGGGTCGCTGATCAGCCCCAGCATTTT. It codes for CASRKRVADQPQHF.

The chain recombines TRBV6-5 with TRBJ2-2; D unresolved. CDR1 MNHEY and CDR2 SVGAGI come from the germline V gene. The CDR3 length is 12 residues. V gave up 2 bases and J gave up 8 bases, with 6 bases separating them. The CDR3 DNA is TGTGCCAGCAGTTACGGGCGGGGGGAGCTGTTTTTT. Amino acids: CASSYGRGELFF.

The gene calls are TRBV19 and TRBJ1-5; maybe TRBD1 (6 bases). V was trimmed by 4 bases and J by 3 bases, leaving 19 bases between them. The germline V gene has CDR1 LNHDA and CDR2 SQIVND (reference sequence). This CDR3 has 17 amino acids. The CDR3 DNA follows: TGTGCCAGTAGTAACCCGGACAGCCTCGTGAACAATCAGCCCCAGCATTTT. Translated: CASSNPDSLVNNQPQHF. The whole variable domain, remainder taken from reference TRBV19 and TRBJ1-5, is DGGITQSPKYLFRKEGQNVTLSCEQNLNHDAMYWYRQDPGQGLRLIYYSQIVNDFQKGDIAEGYSVSREKKESFPLTVTSAQKNPTAFYLCASSNPDSLVNNQPQHFGDGTRLSIL.

The rearrangement joins TRBV9 to TRBJ1-4; D not certain. CDR3 size: 13 residues. Trimming stripped 4 bases from V and 5 bases from J, with 9 bases between. Germline V gene sequence: CDR1 SGDLS, CDR2 YYNGEE. CDR3 coding DNA: TGTGCCAGCAGCCCAGAGGTGAATGAAAAACTGTTTTTT. This translates into CASSPEVNEKLFF.

V and J are TRBV7-9 and TRBJ2-3; 7 bases align to TRBD2. V was clipped by 1 base and J by 5 bases; unmatched bases: 6. This CDR3 has 15 residues. Per the germline V gene, CDR1 is SEHNR and CDR2 is FQNEAQ (reference sequence). The CDR3 here is CASSLVRGGGDTQYF. The CDR3 DNA reads TGTGCCAGCAGCTTAGTCCGGGGCGGGGGAGATACGCAGTATTTT.

Comments on this clone: The same CDR3 also results from other DNA sequences found in this sample. The CDR3 region has the DNA TGTGCCAGCAGCTTAGTGGGGGGTAGTGTGAACACTGAAGCTTTCTTT. Residues: CASSLVGGSVNTEAFF. The chain links TRBV7-2 to TRBJ1-1; the D gene is possibly TRBD1 (5 bases). Germline CDR1 is SGHTA and CDR2 is FQGNSA. The CDR3 runs to 16 residues. Trimming removed 1 base from V and 0 bases from J, with 12 bases in between.